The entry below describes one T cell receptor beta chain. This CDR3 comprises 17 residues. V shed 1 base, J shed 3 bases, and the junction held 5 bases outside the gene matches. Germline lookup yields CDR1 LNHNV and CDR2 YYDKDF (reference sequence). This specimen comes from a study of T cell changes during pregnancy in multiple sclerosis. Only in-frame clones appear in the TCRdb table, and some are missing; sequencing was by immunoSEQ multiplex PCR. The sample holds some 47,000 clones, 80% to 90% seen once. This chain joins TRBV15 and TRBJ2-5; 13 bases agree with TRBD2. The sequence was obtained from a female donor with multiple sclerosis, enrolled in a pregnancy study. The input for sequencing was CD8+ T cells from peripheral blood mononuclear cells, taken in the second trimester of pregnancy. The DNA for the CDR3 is TGTGCCACCAGCAGAGTTCGGGGACTAGCGGGGAAAGAGACCCAGTACTTC. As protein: CATSRVRGLAGKETQYF.